One and the same sample provided the 26 T cell receptor beta chains below, sequenced in a study of cytomegalovirus exposure and HLA in healthy donors. The PCR contained 60 Vbeta and 13 Jbeta primers. The data were produced by immunoSEQ multiplex PCR, yet TCRdb's version contains in-frame clones alone and is incomplete. The data show roughly 88,000 clones, 69% seen once. Sequencing was carried out using PBMCs. These receptors all stem from a man aged 45-60 years in good health and CMV-seronegative.

This chain links TRBV29-1 with TRBJ2-1, with 11 bases that match TRBD2. J lost 7 bases, V lost 7 bases, and 12 bases had no gene match. From germline, CDR1 is SQVTM and CDR2 ANQGSEA. CDR3 length: 15 residues. Here the CDR3 reads CSGAGTSGRRNEQFF. CDR3 bases: TGCAGCGGGGCCGGGACTAGCGGACGGAGGAATGAGCAGTTCTTC.

The table lists this clone with a few counts. The chain employs TRBV6-6 and TRBJ2-7; maybe TRBD1 (6 bases). This CDR3 is built from 15 residues. Per germline, CDR1 MNHNY and CDR2 SVGAGI (reference sequence). The ends were cut back, 6 bases at V and 6 bases at J, with 21 bases in the middle. CDR3 DNA sequence: TGTGCCAGCAGCCCTATAGGACGTACAGGGAGCGAGCAGTACTTC. Translated, it gives CASSPIGRTGSEQYF.

The chain employs TRBV30 and TRBJ2-1; TRBD1 aligns across 10 bases. This CDR3 spans 15 amino acids. After removal of 2 bases from V and 2 bases from J, the junction contained 3 bases not matched to a gene. Germline CDR1 reads GTSNPN; CDR2 reads SVGIG (reference sequence). The CDR3 DNA is TGTGCCTGGAGTATTGACAGGGGGCCCTACAATGAGCAGTTCTTC. This sequence encodes CAWSIDRGPYNEQFF.

The count of this clone is one. V and J are TRBV14 and TRBJ1-2; D remains unclear. The ends were cut back, 3 bases at V and 3 bases at J, with 8 bases in the middle. Germline V gene data show CDR1 as SGHDN and CDR2 as FVKESK. The CDR3 runs to 13 residues. CDR3 protein: CASSQGRYYGYTF. The DNA of the CDR3 is TGTGCCAGCAGCCAGGGCAGATACTATGGCTACACCTTC.

The chain recombines TRBV2 with TRBJ2-7; D remains ambiguous. The germline gives CDR1 SNHLY, CDR2 FYNNEI. The CDR3 has 14 amino acids. The V and J ends lost 4 bases and 6 bases respectively, with 16 bases between them. CDR3 DNA: TGTGCCAGCAGTGTTGGCCGGCTCAGAGGCGAGCAGTACTTC. Residues: CASSVGRLRGEQYF.

The chain has TRBV30 and TRBJ2-7; 14 nucleotides line up with TRBD2. There are 13 residues in the CDR3. CDR1 is GTSNPN and CDR2 is SVGIG in the germline V gene (reference sequence). Trimming took 5 bases from V and 5 from J; bases not matched to a gene: 2. In nucleotides, the CDR3 is TGTGCCTGGGAGGGACTAGCGGGAGACGAGCAGTACGTC. Its protein is CAWEGLAGDEQYV.

The chain joins TRBV7-3 to TRBJ2-1; maybe TRBD2 (7 bases). Germline V CDR1 and CDR2: SGHTA, FQGTGA. V lost 5 bases and J 4 bases, leaving 12 bases between the germline ends. The CDR3 totals 14 residues. The CDR3 DNA reads TGTGCCAGCAGCGAGGGGGGGCAGTACAATGAGCAGTTCTTC. This codes for CASSEGGQYNEQFF. The full variable domain, with the rest looked up from reference TRBV7-3 and TRBJ2-1, is GAGVSQTPSNKVTEKGKYVELRCDPISGHTALYWYRQSLGQGPEFLIYFQGTGAADDSGLPNDRFFAVRPEGSVSTLKIQRTERGDSAVYLCASSEGGQYNEQFFGPGTRLTVL.

The chain is built from TRBV14 and TRBJ2-3; D is unresolved. Germline V gives CDR1 SGHDN, CDR2 FVKESK. The CDR3 sequence is 12 residues long. V lost 6 bases and J 7 bases, leaving 11 bases between the germline ends. The CDR3 spells CASSFQANTQYF. DNA of the CDR3: TGTGCCAGCAGTTTTCAGGCAAATACGCAGTATTTT. The full variable domain, its missing parts supplied by reference TRBV14 and TRBJ2-3, is EAGVTQFPSHSVIEKGQTVTLRCDPISGHDNLYWYRRVMGKEIKFLLHFVKESKQDESGMPNNRFLAERTGGTYSTLKVQPAELEDSGVYFCASSFQANTQYFGPGTRLTVL.

The CDR3 DNA is TGTGCCAGCAGCCTGAGGGCCATGAACACCGGGGAGCTGTTTTTT. Protein product: CASSLRAMNTGELFF. This chain joins TRBV9 and TRBJ2-2; D is possibly TRBD2 (5 bases). Germline V gene sequence: CDR1 SGDLS, CDR2 YYNGEE. The CDR3 is 15 amino acids. V was trimmed by 4 bases and J by 1 base, leaving 11 bases between them.

The chain joins TRBV7-2 to TRBJ1-1; the D is unclear. The ends were cut back, 3 bases at V and 0 bases at J, with 5 bases in the middle. This CDR3 is built from 13 residues. Looked up from germline, CDR1 is SGHTA and CDR2 is FQGNSA. The CDR3 DNA reads TGTGCCAGCAGCTTTAGTATGAACACTGAAGCTTTCTTT. It yields the protein CASSFSMNTEAFF.

This clone was observed once. The chain has TRBV10-3 and TRBJ2-3; D uncertain. The V gene lost 4 bases and the J gene lost 7 bases, with 9 bases spanning the gap. CDR1 ENHRY and CDR2 SYGVKD come from the germline V gene. The CDR3 length is 12 residues. CDR3 DNA: TGTGCCATCAGTGCTGAGTCCCATACGCAGTATTTT. This gives the protein CAISAESHTQYF.

A remark on this clone: The same CDR3 is also encoded by other DNA sequences in this sample. V gene TRBV6-6 combines with J gene TRBJ1-1; unclear D gene. Germline V lookup: CDR1 MNHNY, CDR2 SVGAGI (reference sequence). The length of the CDR3 is 14 residues. V was clipped by 0 bases and J by 1 base, with 6 bases between them. The CDR3 DNA is TGTGCCAGCAGTTACTCGGCAGAGAACACTGAAGCTTTCTTT. The encoded protein is CASSYSAENTEAFF.

This clone has a handful of counts. The rearrangement links TRBV6-5 to TRBJ1-1; 10 bases agree with TRBD1. Looked up from germline, CDR1 is MNHEY and CDR2 is SVGAGI. J lost 8 bases, V lost 7 bases, and 10 bases had no gene match. This CDR3 spans 14 amino acids. CDR3 sequence reads: CASTIDRGRGEAFF. As DNA, the CDR3 is TGTGCCAGCACTATAGACAGGGGGCGCGGCGAAGCTTTCTTT.

The chain links TRBV4-3 to TRBJ2-1; D is undetermined. The CDR3 has 13 amino acids. The V end lost 0 bases, the J end lost 11 bases, and 11 bases lay between the germline ends. Germline assignment: CDR1 LGHNA and CDR2 YSLEER. The CDR3 sequence is CASSQDPGSQQFF. CDR3 bases: TGCGCCAGCAGCCAAGATCCCGGGTCCCAGCAGTTCTTC.

V and J are TRBV6-6 and TRBJ1-4; D gene ambiguous. Trimming cost V 7 bases and J 4 bases, with 7 bases left between them. The germline CDR1 and CDR2 sequences are MNHNY and SVGAGI (reference sequence). This CDR3 has 12 amino acids. The CDR3, as DNA: TGTGCCAGCAACTTTTTTAATGAAAAACTGTTTTTT. Translation gives CASNFFNEKLFF.

CDR3 amino acids: CASTPRTGGSYGYTF. The CDR3 region has the DNA TGTGCCAGCACCCCGAGGACAGGGGGGTCCTATGGCTACACCTTC. The chain couples TRBV19 to TRBJ1-2; 10 positions agree with TRBD1. The CDR3 sequence is 15 residues long. Germline V gene sequence: CDR1 LNHDA, CDR2 SQIVND (reference sequence). With V trimmed by 9 bases and J by 4 bases, 11 bases remained unmatched.

This clone was picked up a small number of times. The gene calls are TRBV5-1 and TRBJ1-1, with 7 bases that match TRBD1. Germline CDR1 SGHRS, CDR2 YFSETQ. The CDR3 length is 14 residues. With 4 bases clipped from V and 1 base from J, the junction kept 4 bases outside the gene matches. The CDR3: CASSPGQTNTEAFF. The CDR3 DNA reads TGCGCCAGCAGCCCGGGACAGACGAACACTGAAGCTTTCTTT.

The chain carries TRBV5-6 and TRBJ2-2, with TRBD1 matching 8 bases. The germline gives CDR1 SGHDT, CDR2 YYEEEE. This CDR3 region has 16 residues. V shed 2 bases, J shed 4 bases, and the junction held 7 bases outside the gene matches. The CDR3 DNA sequence: TGTGCCAGCAGCTTACGACAGGGGCGATCCACCGGGGAGCTGTTTTTT. Translated: CASSLRQGRSTGELFF. The complete variable domain, with remaining parts taken from reference TRBV5-6 and TRBJ2-2, reads DAGVTQSPTHLIKTRGQQVTLRCSPKSGHDTVSWYQQALGQGPQFIFQYYEEEERQRGNFPDRFSGHQFPNYSSELNVNALLLGDSALYLCASSLRQGRSTGELFFGEGSRLTVL.

This clone was detected only a few times. The same CDR3 arises from other DNA sequences in this sample as well. The V gene is TRBV9, the J gene TRBJ2-3; 7 bases map to TRBD1. The germline V gene encodes CDR1 SGDLS and CDR2 YYNGEE. V was clipped by 2 bases and J by 6 bases; unmatched bases: 9. The CDR3 has 15 amino acids. CDR3 residues: CASSVSGGHTDTQYF. The DNA for the CDR3 is TGTGCCAGCAGCGTTTCAGGGGGACACACGGATACGCAGTATTTT. Full variable domain (rest looked up from reference TRBV9 and TRBJ2-3): DSGVTQTPKHLITATGQRVTLRCSPRSGDLSVYWYQQSLDQGLQFLIQYYNGEERAKGNILERFSAQQFPDLHSELNLSSLELGDSALYFCASSVSGGHTDTQYFGPGTRLTVL.

The CDR3 loop is CASSVQGAGEQYV. CDR3 in DNA: TGTGCCAGCAGTGTACAGGGGGCCGGGGAGCAGTACGTC. This chain uses TRBV2 with TRBJ2-7; 9 nucleotides align to TRBD1. With V trimmed by 4 bases and J by 7 bases, 5 bases remained unmatched. This CDR3 is built from 13 residues. Germline CDR1 and CDR2: SNHLY and FYNNEI.

This clone was recorded a few times. In this CDR3 the conserved last residue, phenylalanine or tryptophan, is missing, so a read error is likely. The J gene is TRBJ1-4, the V gene TRBV5-1; 9 positions agree with TRBD1. The CDR3 totals 16 residues. The V gene end was trimmed by 4 bases and the J gene end by 2 bases; junction bases not matched to a gene: 6. The V gene's germline CDR1 is SGHRS and CDR2 YFSETQ. The CDR3 DNA sequence: TGCGCCAGCAGCCCCGGACAGGGGCCCACTAATGAAAAACTGTTTGTT. Protein sequence: CASSPGQGPTNEKLFV.

The V gene is TRBV4-2, the J gene TRBJ2-7, with 9 bases fitting TRBD1. CDR1 is LGHNA and CDR2 is YNFKEQ in the germline V gene. J was trimmed by 4 bases and V by 2 bases; bases with no gene match: 6. This CDR3 comprises 15 residues. The CDR3 nucleotides read TGTGCCAGCAGCCAACCCGGGACAGGGAGGTACGAGCAGTACTTC. It is translated as CASSQPGTGRYEQYF.

This clone has a handful of counts. The chain links TRBV15 to TRBJ1-4; a possible D gene is TRBD1 (6 bases). Trimming left V 3 bases short and J 6 bases short, with 14 bases between. The germline gives CDR1 LNHNV, CDR2 YYDKDF (reference sequence). This CDR3 contains 15 residues. This CDR3 is CATSSLQGRDEKLFF. DNA of the CDR3: TGTGCCACCAGCAGTTTACAGGGTAGGGATGAAAAACTGTTTTTT.

V is TRBV27 and J is TRBJ2-7; tentative D call: TRBD1 (5 bases). The ends were cut back, 1 base at V and 5 bases at J, with 15 bases in the middle. This CDR3 has 15 residues. The germline gives CDR1 MNHEY, CDR2 SMNVEV (reference sequence). The CDR3 spells CASSLWGRGGDEQYF. The CDR3 nucleotides read TGTGCCAGCAGTTTATGGGGAAGGGGCGGCGACGAGCAGTACTTC.

This clone was seen just once. V is TRBV5-4 and J is TRBJ1-6; 9 bases are a match to TRBD1. V shed 5 bases and J 9 bases; nucleotides not matched to a gene: 6. Germline V lookup: CDR1 SGHNT, CDR2 YYREEE (reference sequence). This CDR3 has 14 residues. The CDR3 bases are TGTGCCAGCAGGGGACAGGGCCTGACTTCACCCCTCCACTTT. Protein: CASRGQGLTSPLHF.

The chain links TRBV5-1 to TRBJ1-2; 8 bases map to TRBD1. The germline V gene encodes CDR1 SGHRS and CDR2 YFSETQ. V was clipped by 0 bases and J by 5 bases; unmatched bases: 12. The CDR3 has 17 residues. CDR3: CASSLGPRQGPGYGYTF. As DNA, the CDR3 is TGCGCCAGCAGCTTGGGCCCTAGACAGGGGCCTGGGTATGGCTACACCTTC.